The clone carrying this T cell receptor beta chain was recorded a few times. Its specificity is unknown. The data were obtained in a study of cytomegalovirus exposure and HLA in healthy donors. In the study overall: Caucasian-associated ancestry cluster membership applied to around 80% of several hundred genotyped donors.

Germline V gene lookup returns CDR1 MNHEY and CDR2 SVGAGI. V was clipped by 5 bases and J by 5 bases; unmatched bases: 4. The CDR3 runs to 14 residues. The PCR was carried out with 60 Vbeta primers and 13 Jbeta primers. Only in-frame clones appear in the TCRdb table, and some are missing; sequencing was by immunoSEQ multiplex PCR. The sample includes 70,000 to 85,000 clones, 60% to 70% of them seen just once. Notes on the study in general: Later on, an analysis showed TCR association rates differing by HLA locus, with DRB1 the most and HLA-C the fewest. Presence/absence analyses assumed roughly uniform sequencing depth across donors, which may not hold.

The sample taken for sequencing was PBMCs. The chain is built from TRBV6-5 and TRBJ2-4; TRBD2 matches 9 bases. The sequence was obtained from a man aged 30 to 45 in good health and CMV-seropositive. CDR3 protein: CASSGLARQNIQYF. The DNA of the CDR3 is TGTGCCAGCAGTGGACTAGCGCGGCAAAACATTCAGTACTTC.